This T cell receptor beta chain was observed in a study of blood T cell repertoires in COVID-19. As originally analysed: Cell counts per sample came from amplifying reference gene primers. Some clones are missing from TCRdb's copy, which holds only in-frame ones; the method was immunoSEQ multiplex PCR. That table supplies the V and J calls and clone size; D and trimming were determined from the DNA. This repertoire shows about 59,000 clones, around 79% found once; its top ten account for approximately 14%. Sequenced: peripheral blood. The sequence was obtained from a woman between 70 and 85 years old with acute or convalescent COVID-19.

The CDR3 nucleotides are TGCGCCAGCAGATTTGCGGGGACTATACCCAATGAGCAGTTCTTC. Its translation: CASRFAGTIPNEQFF. The chain has TRBV5-1 and TRBJ2-1; 7 bases match TRBD2. V gave up 5 bases and J gave up 6 bases; unmatched junction bases: 11. In germline, CDR1 is SGHRS, CDR2 YFSETQ. This CDR3 has 15 amino acids.